Following are 3 T cell receptor beta chains from one sample sequenced in a study of CD8 T cells in Susac syndrome. An input of roughly 0.5 to 1 ug of RNA was subjected to reverse transcription using random hexamers. One entry per CDR3 protein results from TCRdb running MiXCR on the immunoSEQ multiplex PCR reads. There are 70,000 to 95,000 distinct CDR3 sequences in the sample; 94% occur only once, and roughly 1% lies in the top ten. The sequencing input was CD8+ T cells from PBMCs. The origin of the receptors is a human donor with Susac syndrome.

V gene TRBV30 combines with J gene TRBJ2-1; no reliable D call. The germline V and J ends were trimmed by 3 bases and 4 bases, with 4 bases remaining between them. This CDR3 spans 11 amino acids. The germline V gene encodes CDR1 GTSNPN and CDR2 SVGIG (reference sequence). In DNA, the CDR3 is TGTGCCTGGAGACTTTACAATGAGCAGTTCTTC. As protein: CAWRLYNEQFF.

The chain recombines TRBV27 with TRBJ2-7; TRBD2 aligns across 7 bases. CDR3 length equals 16 residues. CDR1 and CDR2 (germline): MNHEY, SMNVEV (reference sequence). V shed 8 bases, J shed 0 bases, and the junction held 13 bases outside the gene matches. CDR3 residues: CASAAAGSTSSYEQYF. The CDR3 DNA sequence: TGTGCCAGCGCGGCAGCGGGGAGTACCAGCTCCTACGAGCAGTACTTC.

The CDR3 nucleotides read TGTGCCTGGAATGCAGGGCCGACCTACGAGCAGTACTTC. This translates into CAWNAGPTYEQYF. The genes are TRBV30 and TRBJ2-7, with D possibly being TRBD1 (5 bases). The ends were cut back, 4 bases at V and 2 bases at J, with 12 bases in the middle. Germline lookup yields CDR1 GTSNPN and CDR2 SVGIG (reference sequence). The CDR3 has 13 amino acids. Based on the CDR3 plus reference TRBV30 and TRBJ2-7, the full variable domain is SQTIHQWPATLVQPVGSPLSLECTVEGTSNPNLYWYRQAAGRGLQLLFYSVGIGQISSEVPQNLSASRPQDRQFILSSKKLLLSDSGFYLCAWNAGPTYEQYFGPGTRLTVT.